This TCR beta chain was found in a study of TIL therapy for anti-PD-1-resistant metastatic lung cancer. Time point in this sample: pre-treatment sample, taken before nivolumab and TIL therapy. Findings of the study overall: After infusion, TIL clonotypes partly replaced peripheral T cells and declined over months. Treatment-naive, never-smoker and oncogene-addicted patients were overrepresented in this highly selected cohort.

Note on this clone: Its antigen is unknown.

Sequencing used immunoSEQ v3. Each library reached 2.1 million or so read pairs, or about 5-6.5 million at deep level. Here immunoSEQ multiplex PCR was the method, and the copy in TCRdb shows in-frame clones only, minus some. The repertoire has about 50,000 clones, just over 85% of them found once; the top ten carry approximately 5.1%. The material was blood, obtained at baseline. The receptor comes from a person aged 25 to 85 with non-small cell lung cancer.

The CDR3 sequence: CASRGDSYTDTQYF. In DNA form, the CDR3 reads TGCGCCAGCAGAGGGGACAGCTATACAGATACGCAGTATTTT. The chain is built from TRBV10-1 and TRBJ2-3; 7 nucleotides agree with TRBD1. CDR1 is WNHNN, CDR2 SYGVQD, per germline (reference sequence). Trimming at V came to 6 bases and at J to 3 bases, leaving 6 bases not matched to a gene. This CDR3 has 14 residues.